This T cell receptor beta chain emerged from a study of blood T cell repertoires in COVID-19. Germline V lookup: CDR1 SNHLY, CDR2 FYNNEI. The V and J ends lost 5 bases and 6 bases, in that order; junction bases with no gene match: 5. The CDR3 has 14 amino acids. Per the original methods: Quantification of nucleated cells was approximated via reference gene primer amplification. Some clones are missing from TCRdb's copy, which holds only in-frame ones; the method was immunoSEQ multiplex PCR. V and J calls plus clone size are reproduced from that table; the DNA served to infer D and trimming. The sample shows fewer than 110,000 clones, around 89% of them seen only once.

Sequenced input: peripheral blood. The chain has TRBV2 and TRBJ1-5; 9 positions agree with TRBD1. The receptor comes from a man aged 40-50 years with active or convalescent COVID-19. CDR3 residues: CASSLGQGSQPQHF. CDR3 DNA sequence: TGTGCCAGCAGTCTGGGACAGGGAAGTCAGCCCCAGCATTTT.